The rows below give T cell receptor beta chains drawn from one sample of a study of T cell responses to AZD1222 COVID-19 vaccine. The assay was immunoSEQ multiplex PCR, and TCRdb's table has in-frame clones only and misses some. Of about 140,000 clones in the sample, 80% to 90% were seen once. The starting material was peripheral blood, obtained on day 0 of AZD1222 vaccination. These receptors were taken from an adult in good health. The CDR3 runs from the conserved cysteine through the conserved F or W. Fields, in order: J gene, V gene, clone size, D gene, CDR3 DNA, CDR3 protein. D genes are given only for firm matches. Size values are once, few and many counts, or a class for expanded clones, and some rows have none.

J: TRBJ2-1; V: TRBV25-1; size: .; D: .; DNA: TGTGCCAGCAGTGAATCGATAACTAGGGCTCGGCGGTTCTTC; CDR3: CASSESITRARRFF
J: TRBJ1-3; V: TRBV2; size: .; D: .; DNA: TGTGCCAGCGAGTCGTTGGCACGAAAGGTCGGGAACACCATATATTTT; CDR3: CASESLARKVGNTIYF
J: TRBJ1-1; V: TRBV7-3; size: once; D: .; DNA: TGTGCCAGCAGCGCACAGGGCGGTGAAGCTTTCTTT; CDR3: CASSAQGGEAFF
J: TRBJ1-2; V: TRBV6-6; size: .; D: .; DNA: TGTGCCAGCAGTTGGGACTCTCGGGCCTATGGCTACACCTTC; CDR3: CASSWDSRAYGYTF
J: TRBJ2-1; V: TRBV10-3; size: .; D: .; DNA: TGTGCCATCAGTGAGTCTCATACCACAAACCCCTACAATGAGCAGTTCTTC; CDR3: CAISESHTTNPYNEQFF
J: TRBJ1-2; V: TRBV20-1; size: .; D: .; DNA: TGCAGTGCTAGTATGATTCTGGGGGGGGCGCATGGCTACACCTTC; CDR3: CSASMILGGAHGYTF
J: TRBJ1-1; V: TRBV9; size: .; D: .; DNA: TGTGCCAGCGGGGGGCACACTGAAGCTTTCTTT; CDR3: CASGGHTEAFF
J: TRBJ2-5; V: TRBV28; size: .; D: TRBD1; DNA: TGTGCCAGCAGGCCTAGAGGACAGGAGCGTCTTCAAGAGACCCAGTACTTC; CDR3: CASRPRGQERLQETQYF
J: TRBJ1-1; V: TRBV14; size: few; D: .; DNA: TGTGCCAGCGAAGCCGACCCTGCAGGGAAGGCTGAAGCTTTCTTT; CDR3: CASEADPAGKAEAFF
J: TRBJ2-1; V: TRBV7-8; size: .; D: TRBD2; DNA: TGTGCCAGCAGAGGACTAGCGGGAGTGGAGGAGCAGTTCTTC; CDR3: CASRGLAGVEEQFF
J: TRBJ1-2; V: TRBV24-1; size: .; D: .; DNA: TGTGCCACCAGTGATTTGGACGGAAACTATGGCTACACCTTC; CDR3: CATSDLDGNYGYTF
J: TRBJ1-6; V: TRBV28; size: .; D: .; DNA: TGTGCCAGCAGCCCCCCGGGCTCCTATAATTCACCCCTCCACTTT; CDR3: CASSPPGSYNSPLHF
J: TRBJ1-1; V: TRBV4-3; size: .; D: TRBD1; DNA: TGCGCCAGCAGCGAGACAGGGGTCGCCACTGAAGCTTTCTTT; CDR3: CASSETGVATEAFF
J: TRBJ2-1; V: TRBV3-1/TRBV3-2; size: .; D: .; DNA: TGTGCCAGCAGCCAAGATCACGGGTACAATGAGCAGTTCTTC; CDR3: CASSQDHGYNEQFF
J: TRBJ1-5; V: TRBV27; size: .; D: .; DNA: TGTGCCAGCAGTTTAGGGAGGGGTCAGCCCCAGCATTTT; CDR3: CASSLGRGQPQHF
J: TRBJ1-5; V: TRBV18; size: .; D: .; DNA: TGTGCCAGCTCACTGGGGACGGATCATTATCAGCCCCAGCATTTT; CDR3: CASSLGTDHYQPQHF
J: TRBJ1-1; V: TRBV19; size: .; D: .; DNA: TGTGCCAGTAGTATCTCGGGTTTCACTGAAGCTTTCTTT; CDR3: CASSISGFTEAFF
J: TRBJ2-1; V: TRBV5-1; size: .; D: TRBD2; DNA: TGCGCCAGCAGGTCTTTCCTAGCGGGGTCTAATGGAGAGCAGTTCTTC; CDR3: CASRSFLAGSNGEQFF
J: TRBJ2-7; V: TRBV11-3; size: .; D: .; DNA: TGTGCCAGCAGCTCTCGTTTCTCCTACGAGCAGTACTTC; CDR3: CASSSRFSYEQYF
J: TRBJ1-2; V: TRBV6-1; size: .; D: TRBD1; DNA: TGTGCCAGCAGTGACCAGGGGGCGCAGGGCTACACCTTC; CDR3: CASSDQGAQGYTF
J: TRBJ1-2; V: TRBV28; size: .; D: .; DNA: TGTGCCACGACATCCGCGGATGGTGTCTATGGCTACACCTTC; CDR3: CATTSADGVYGYTF
J: TRBJ1-1; V: TRBV6-5; size: .; D: .; DNA: TGTGCCAGCCGCCGACGGGAGACCCGAGAAGCTTTCTTT; CDR3: CASRRRETREAFF
J: TRBJ2-2; V: TRBV6-6; size: .; D: .; DNA: TGTGCCAGCAGTTACCCTGGGGCGACGAGCTCCGGGGAGCTGTTTTTT; CDR3: CASSYPGATSSGELFF
J: TRBJ2-3; V: TRBV7-7; size: .; D: TRBD2; DNA: TGTGCCAGCAGCCCCGGGACTAGCGGTAGCACAGATACGCAGTATTTT; CDR3: CASSPGTSGSTDTQYF
J: TRBJ1-1; V: TRBV29-1; size: .; D: TRBD1; DNA: TGCAGCGGTCAGACAGGGTTTAACACTGAAGCTTTCTTT; CDR3: CSGQTGFNTEAFF
J: TRBJ1-4; V: TRBV28; size: .; D: .; DNA: TGTGCCAGCAGCCGTACTAATGAAAAACTGTTTTTT; CDR3: CASSRTNEKLFF
J: TRBJ2-1; V: TRBV12-5; size: .; D: .; DNA: TGTGCTAGTGCTGCCTACAATGAGCAGTTCTTC; CDR3: CASAAYNEQFF